This record covers a single T cell receptor beta chain. Its specificity is unknown. The data belong to a study of T cells expressing NK-cell markers. Across the study: The authors sequenced eight donors, of whom seven were HCMV-seropositive and one was seronegative. Study outcomes and limitations: These same clonotypes (in four donors) also led the CD3+CD56-NKG2C+ fraction. No clear determination of HCMV specificity was made for expanded NKG2C+ T cell clones.

As the method of synthesis, 5'RACE template switching with UMIs yielded TCR beta cDNA. TCRdb reprocessed the 5' RACE reads; each CDR3 protein has one entry and no DNA is given. Here the sample table reports roughly 420,000 distinct CDR3 sequences. The CDR3 covers 13 residues. CDR1 and CDR2 (germline): MNHEY, SVGAGI. The gene calls are TRBV6-5 and TRBJ1-1; TCRdb designates TRBD1, a call that cannot be tested without DNA. The sample was blood T cells: a sorted CD56 or NKG2C T cell subset, CD4+ or CD8+ T cells, or bulk PBMC T cells (not recorded which). The sequence came from a woman between 18 and 75 years old in good health. The CDR3 region is CASSYGGGTEAFF.